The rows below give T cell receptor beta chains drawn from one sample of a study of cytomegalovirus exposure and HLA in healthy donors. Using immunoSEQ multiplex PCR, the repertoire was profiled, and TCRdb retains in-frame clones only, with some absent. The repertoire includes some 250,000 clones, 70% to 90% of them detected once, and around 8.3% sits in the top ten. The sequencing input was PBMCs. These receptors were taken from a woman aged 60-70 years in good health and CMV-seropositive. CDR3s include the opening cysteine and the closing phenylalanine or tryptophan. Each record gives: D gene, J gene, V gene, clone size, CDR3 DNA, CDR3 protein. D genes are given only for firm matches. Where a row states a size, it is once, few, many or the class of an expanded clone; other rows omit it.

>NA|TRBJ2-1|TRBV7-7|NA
TGTGCCAGCAGCTTAGGTGGCAGGTACAGTGAGCAGTTCTTC
CASSLGGRYSEQFF
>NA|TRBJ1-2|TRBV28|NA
TGTGCCAGCACCCTAAGCCCAGATGTAACTATGGGCTACACCTTC
CASTLSPDVTMGYTF
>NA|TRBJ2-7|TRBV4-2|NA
TGTGCCAGCAGCCAAGATTGGGGGGAACCTAACGAGCAGTACTTC
CASSQDWGEPNEQYF
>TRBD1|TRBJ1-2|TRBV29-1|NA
TGCAGCGTTGAATATGGTTATTTGACAGGGGCCGGCTACACCTTC
CSVEYGYLTGAGYTF
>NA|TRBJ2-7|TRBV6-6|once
TGTGCCAGCAGCTACGACCGACTCCCCCCGTACGAGCAGTACTTC
CASSYDRLPPYEQYF
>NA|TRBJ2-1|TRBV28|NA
TGTGCCAGCAGCTTACCTCGCGACCGGAGCTCCTACAATGAGCAGTTCTTC
CASSLPRDRSSYNEQFF
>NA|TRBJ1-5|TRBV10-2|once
TGCGCCAGCTCAGGACAGAGCAATCAGCCCCAGCATTTT
CASSGQSNQPQHF
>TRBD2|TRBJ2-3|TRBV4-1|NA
TGCGCCAGCAGCCAATCACCAGCGGGAGGCACAGATACGCAGTATTTT
CASSQSPAGGTDTQYF
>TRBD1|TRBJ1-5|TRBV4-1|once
TGCGCCAGCAGCCAGCAAGGGACAGGGGAGGTATGGCCCCAGCATTTT
CASSQQGTGEVWPQHF
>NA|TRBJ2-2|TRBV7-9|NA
TGTGCCAGCAGCTTAAGGGGCCCCGGCCCCGGGGAGCTGTTTTTT
CASSLRGPGPGELFF
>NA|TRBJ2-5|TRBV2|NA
TGTGCCAGCAGTGTCCCCAGGGGAGAGACCCAGTACTTC
CASSVPRGETQYF
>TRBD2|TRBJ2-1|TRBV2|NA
TGTGCCAGCAAGGGGAGGGCACGAGAATACAATGAGCAGTTCTTC
CASKGRAREYNEQFF
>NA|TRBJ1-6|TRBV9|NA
TGTGCCAGCAGCCCGACCGGGAGCTCCTATAATTCACCCCTCCACTTT
CASSPTGSSYNSPLHF
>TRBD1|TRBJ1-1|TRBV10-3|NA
TGTGCCATCAGTGGTACAGGGGACGGGAACACTGAAGCTTTCTTT
CAISGTGDGNTEAFF
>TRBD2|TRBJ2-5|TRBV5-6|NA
TGTGCCAGCAGCTTGTTGAGCGGGAGGGCCATAGAGACCCAGTACTTC
CASSLLSGRAIETQYF
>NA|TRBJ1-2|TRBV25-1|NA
TGTGCCAGCAGTGAATTAGAAGTCTATGGCTACACCTTC
CASSELEVYGYTF
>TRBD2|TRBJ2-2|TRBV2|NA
TGTGCCGGCATGTGGGCGGGAGGGCGGACCGGGGAGCTGTTTTTT
CAGMWAGGRTGELFF
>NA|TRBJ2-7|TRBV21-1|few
TGTGCCAGCAGCAAATTCTTACAGGGAAACGAGCAGTACTTC
CASSKFLQGNEQYF
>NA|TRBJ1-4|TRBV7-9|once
TGTGCCAGCAGCTTGGACAGTAATGAAAAACTGTTTTTT
CASSLDSNEKLFF
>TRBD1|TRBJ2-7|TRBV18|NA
TGTGCCAGCTCGCCCACAGGGGGAGAATACGAGCAGTACTTC
CASSPTGGEYEQYF
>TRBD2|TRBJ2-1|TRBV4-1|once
TGCGCCAGCAGCCAAGCCCAAGCGGGAGTAGGAGGCAATGAGCAGTTCTTC
CASSQAQAGVGGNEQFF